These 30 T cell receptor beta chains were all obtained from the same sample, sequenced in a study of blood T cell repertoires in COVID-19. Method: immunoSEQ multiplex PCR; TCRdb's copy keeps in-frame clones and lacks some. Counted here are tens of thousands of clones, 75% to 95% occurring once; the ten biggest clones make up about 15%. Sequenced input: peripheral blood. The source of these receptors is an elderly man with acute or convalescent COVID-19.

The gene calls are TRBV6-5 and TRBJ1-1; maybe TRBD1 (5 bases). Germline CDR1 and CDR2: MNHEY and SVGAGI. The CDR3 covers 14 residues. V was clipped by 5 bases and J by 4 bases, with 14 bases between them. Here the CDR3 DNA reads TGTGCCAGCAGTAATCGAAGAAGGGGCACTGAAGCTTTCTTT. Translated: CASSNRRRGTEAFF.

This clone showed up just once. The V call is TRBV29-1, the J call TRBJ1-1; TRBD1 matches 9 bases. The V segment lost 6 bases and the J segment 0 bases; nucleotides outside the gene matches: 5. This CDR3 is built from 14 residues. Per the germline V gene, CDR1 is SQVTM and CDR2 is ANQGSEA. DNA for the CDR3: TGCAGCGTACGGGACAGGGTTATGAACACTGAAGCTTTCTTT. This translates into CSVRDRVMNTEAFF.

This chain uses TRBV28 with TRBJ1-6, with 9 bases that match TRBD1. CDR1 is MDHEN, CDR2 SYDVKM, per germline. The CDR3 totals 15 residues. With V trimmed by 6 bases and J by 5 bases, 5 bases remained unmatched. The CDR3 nucleotides are TGTGCCAGCAGCCCCGGACAGGGGAATAATTCACCCCTCCACTTT. This gives the protein CASSPGQGNNSPLHF.

The V gene is TRBV6-5, the J gene TRBJ2-5, with 8 bases that match TRBD2. The CDR3 consists of 15 residues. Looked up from germline, CDR1 is MNHEY and CDR2 is SVGAGI. J lost 3 bases, V lost 4 bases, and 7 bases had no gene match. The CDR3 DNA follows: TGTGCCAGCAGTTCCTGGACCGGGGGGGAAGAGACCCAGTACTTC. Amino acid sequence: CASSSWTGGEETQYF.

The CDR3 region is CASSLAGGGVGTQYF. In nucleotides, the CDR3 is TGCGCCAGCAGCTTGGCAGGGGGCGGAGTGGGTACGCAGTATTTT. J is TRBJ2-3 and V is TRBV5-1; 8 positions agree with TRBD1. Germline V lookup: CDR1 SGHRS, CDR2 YFSETQ. This CDR3 has 15 residues. V was pared by 0 bases and J by 8 bases, with 8 bases of the junction left unmatched.

For this clone: The same CDR3 also results from other DNA sequences found in this sample. The chain joins TRBV24-1 to TRBJ2-5; tentatively, D is TRBD2 (6 bases). The CDR3 is 15 amino acids. Trimming pared 4 bases from V and 5 bases from J, leaving 16 bases between. Germline V gene sequence: CDR1 KGHDR, CDR2 SFDVKD. The CDR3 DNA follows: TGTGCCACCAGTGACCCGGGACTGCCGGGGGAGACCCAGTACTTC. Protein product: CATSDPGLPGETQYF.

V and J are TRBV7-6 and TRBJ1-5; 7 bases align to TRBD1. The germline V gene has CDR1 SGHVS and CDR2 FNYEAQ. V lost 2 bases and J lost 6; bases outside the gene matches: 7. CDR3 length equals 15 residues. The CDR3 DNA sequence: TGTGCCAGCAGCTTATCTCCAGGGGGTGGTCAGCCCCAGCATTTT. Translating it yields CASSLSPGGGQPQHF.

The chain has TRBV9 and TRBJ2-7; D is perhaps TRBD1 (5 bases). This CDR3 spans 14 amino acids. V lost 1 base, J lost 0 bases, and 8 bases lay in between. Germline assignment: CDR1 SGDLS and CDR2 YYNGEE. The CDR3 spells CASSVQGDSYEQYF. The CDR3 nucleotides read TGTGCCAGCAGCGTACAGGGTGACTCCTACGAGCAGTACTTC.

This chain uses TRBV5-4 with TRBJ1-2, with 8 bases that match TRBD1. Germline V gene data show CDR1 as SGHNT and CDR2 as YYREEE (reference sequence). The V and J ends lost 0 bases and 4 bases, in that order; junction bases with no gene match: 2. This CDR3 comprises 14 residues. The CDR3 here is CASSLAGTGYGYTF. CDR3 in DNA: TGTGCCAGCAGCTTGGCGGGGACAGGCTATGGCTACACCTTC.

This chain uses TRBV30 with TRBJ2-6; D might be TRBD1 (6 bases). The CDR3 spans 15 residues. Germline lookup yields CDR1 GTSNPN and CDR2 SVGIG (reference sequence). V lost 5 bases and J lost 0, with 11 bases in between. The CDR3 coding sequence is TGTGCCTGGGGACAGCCTATCTCTGGGGCCAACGTCCTGACTTTC. It is translated as CAWGQPISGANVLTF.

The CDR3 sequence: CASSLSGDYGYTF. DNA of the CDR3: TGTGCCAGCAGCTTGTCCGGAGACTATGGCTACACCTTC. This sequence joins TRBV5-6 and TRBJ1-2; D is unclear. The CDR3 has 13 amino acids. The germline V and J ends were trimmed by 1 base and 3 bases, with 7 bases remaining between them. Germline V gene sequence: CDR1 SGHDT, CDR2 YYEEEE.

The chain carries TRBV9 and TRBJ2-2; the match to TRBD2 covers 9 bases. V was clipped by 1 base and J by 3 bases; unmatched bases: 4. The CDR3 is made up of 16 amino acids. Germline V gene lookup returns CDR1 SGDLS and CDR2 YYNGEE. The CDR3 coding sequence is TGTGCCAGCAGCGTAAGGCGGGGGGGCGACACCGGGGAGCTGTTTTTT. This encodes CASSVRRGGDTGELFF.

The chain is built from TRBV10-3 and TRBJ1-3; 8 bases map to TRBD1. CDR3 length equals 17 residues. Germline trimming cut 4 bases from V and 0 bases from J; bases unmatched to any gene: 8. Germline V gives CDR1 ENHRY, CDR2 SYGVKD. CDR3 nucleotides: TGTGCCATCAGTGGAGGGGACAGGCTCAGCTCTGGAAACACCATATATTTT. This sequence encodes CAISGGDRLSSGNTIYF.

The J gene is TRBJ2-7, the V gene TRBV30; 7 bases align to TRBD2. Unmatched junction bases numbered 7, after V lost 2 bases and J lost 3 bases. From germline, CDR1 is GTSNPN and CDR2 SVGIG (reference sequence). The CDR3 loop spans 14 amino acids. The CDR3, as DNA: TGTGCCTGGAGTCCAATGCGGGGGTTCTACGAGCAGTACTTC. This codes for CAWSPMRGFYEQYF.

The genes are TRBV30 and TRBJ2-6, with D unresolved. The CDR3 consists of 14 residues. The germline CDR1 and CDR2 sequences are GTSNPN and SVGIG (reference sequence). Trimming cost V 5 bases and J 0 bases, with 8 bases left between them. The CDR3 nucleotides are TGTGCCTGGGCGGTGGGCTCTGGGGCCAACGTCCTGACTTTC. Translation: CAWAVGSGANVLTF. The variable domain in full, with the rest retrieved from reference TRBV30 and TRBJ2-6, is SQTIHQWPATLVQPVGSPLSLECTVEGTSNPNLYWYRQAAGRGLQLLFYSVGIGQISSEVPQNLSASRPQDRQFILSSKKLLLSDSGFYLCAWAVGSGANVLTFGAGSRLTVL.

The chain combines TRBV21-1 with TRBJ2-7; TRBD1 was called by the table and not checked on the DNA. TRBV21-1 is a listed pseudogene. The length of the CDR3 is 19 residues. CDR3 region: CASSKEWQGPFHVSYEQYF. DNA of the CDR3: TGTGCCAGCAGCAAAGAGTGGCAGGGCCCCTTCCACGTTTCCTACGAGCAGTACTTC.

This chain joins TRBV21-1 and TRBJ1-5. TRBV21-1 corresponds to a pseudogene. CDR3 length equals 15 residues. CDR3 residues: CASSPPAGINQPQHF. Here the CDR3 DNA reads TGTGCCAGCAGCCCCCCGGCGGGTATCAATCAGCCCCAGCATTTT.

The chain links TRBV5-1 to TRBJ2-7, with D unresolved. The V and J ends lost 0 bases and 2 bases respectively, with 9 bases between them. The V gene's germline CDR1 is SGHRS and CDR2 YFSETQ. The CDR3 sequence is 14 residues long. CDR3 sequence reads: CASSLVPGPYEQYF. The CDR3 region has the DNA TGCGCCAGCAGCTTGGTTCCAGGCCCCTACGAGCAGTACTTC.

The chain has TRBV25-1 and TRBJ2-7, with 7 bases lining up with TRBD1. There are 14 residues in the CDR3. The junction had 4 bases not matched to a gene; V was cut back by 2 bases and J by 3 bases. Germline loops: CDR1 MGHDK, CDR2 SYGVNS. Here the CDR3 reads CASSEPGTVYEQYF. CDR3 coding DNA: TGTGCCAGCAGTGAACCCGGGACAGTCTACGAGCAGTACTTC.

The rearrangement links TRBV5-1 to TRBJ1-4; 7 positions match TRBD1. Germline V lookup: CDR1 SGHRS, CDR2 YFSETQ. The junction had 7 bases not matched to a gene; V was cut back by 3 bases and J by 5 bases. The length of the CDR3 is 15 residues. The CDR3 loop reads CASSSPGTENEKLFF. The CDR3 DNA reads TGCGCCAGCAGCTCCCCCGGGACAGAAAATGAAAAACTGTTTTTT. The whole variable domain, filled in from reference TRBV5-1 and TRBJ1-4, reads KAGVTQTPRYLIKTRGQQVTLSCSPISGHRSVSWYQQTPGQGLQFLFEYFSETQRNKGNFPGRFSGRQFSNSRSEMNVSTLELGDSALYLCASSSPGTENEKLFFGSGTQLSVL.

The sample holds a few counts of this clone. V and J are TRBV7-3 and TRBJ1-6; D is possibly TRBD1 (6 bases). CDR1 is SGHTA, CDR2 FQGTGA, per germline. The CDR3 totals 15 residues. V lost 4 bases to trimming and J lost 5 bases, with 12 bases between them. The CDR3 protein is CASSSGGRNNSPLHF. The CDR3 DNA reads TGTGCCAGCAGCTCGGGGGGGCGGAATAATTCACCCCTCCACTTT.

The genes are TRBV14 and TRBJ2-7; weak D call: TRBD2 (6 bases). CDR3 length equals 13 residues. The V and J ends lost 6 bases and 7 bases respectively, with 16 bases between them. From germline, CDR1 is SGHDN and CDR2 FVKESK. The CDR3 DNA sequence: TGTGCCAGCAGTTTCGGGACTCCGGGAGAGCAGTACTTC. Translating it yields CASSFGTPGEQYF.

The V gene is TRBV2, the J gene TRBJ2-5, with D maybe TRBD1 (6 bases). CDR3 length: 13 residues. The V and J ends lost 2 bases and 5 bases respectively, with 9 bases between them. The V gene's germline CDR1 is SNHLY and CDR2 FYNNEI. The CDR3 DNA reads as TGTGCCAGCAGTGAACAGGGGCCTGAGACCCAGTACTTC. It specifies CASSEQGPETQYF.

The chain has TRBV5-1 and TRBJ2-3; tentatively, D is TRBD2 (5 bases). V lost 1 base, J lost 3 bases, and 6 bases lay in between. This CDR3 region has 13 residues. Germline CDR1 and CDR2: SGHRS and YFSETQ. This CDR3 is CASSLRETDTQYF. CDR3 sequence (DNA): TGCGCCAGCAGCTTGCGGGAAACAGATACGCAGTATTTT.

The chain links TRBV19 to TRBJ1-1; D perhaps matches TRBD1 (5 bases). The CDR3 covers 13 residues. V was pared by 3 bases and J by 6 bases, with 11 bases between. CDR1 and CDR2 from the germline V gene are LNHDA and SQIVND (reference sequence). In DNA form, the CDR3 reads TGTGCCAGTAGTATGTCAGGAGGGGCTGAAGCTTTCTTT. Translated: CASSMSGGAEAFF.

V and J are TRBV5-4 and TRBJ2-7, with D possibly TRBD1 on 6 matching bases. Trimming removed 4 bases at V and 0 bases at J, with 14 bases between. The CDR3 totals 15 residues. The germline CDR1 and CDR2 sequences are SGHNT and YYREEE (reference sequence). The CDR3 DNA is TGTGCCAGCAGCCCGGGACACCGGGGCTCCTACGAGCAGTACTTC. Residues: CASSPGHRGSYEQYF.

This clone was counted a single time. The CDR3 sequence: CASSYHSDSYNEQFF. As DNA, the CDR3 is TGTGCCAGCAGTTACCACAGTGACTCCTACAATGAGCAGTTCTTC. The V call is TRBV6-2 or TRBV6-3, the J call TRBJ2-1; D not resolved. The CDR3 consists of 15 residues. The V end lost 2 bases, the J end lost 0 bases, and 8 bases lay between the germline ends. Germline CDR1 reads MNHEY; CDR2 reads SVGEGT.

The CDR3 DNA reads TGTGCCAGCAGCCAGAGAGACAGGGGATTTCGCTCCTATAATTCACCCCTCCACTTT. Translation: CASSQRDRGFRSYNSPLHF. The genes are TRBV7-8 and TRBJ1-6, with 8 bases matching TRBD1. The junction had 12 bases not matched to a gene; V was cut back by 5 bases and J by 0 bases. The CDR3 contains 19 residues. Per germline, CDR1 SGHVS and CDR2 FQNEAQ.

This chain connects TRBV7-9 to TRBJ2-7; 9 bases align to TRBD1. There are 15 residues in the CDR3. Germline V gene sequence: CDR1 SEHNR, CDR2 FQNEAQ (reference sequence). V trimming: 5 bases; J trimming: 3 bases; junction bases outside the gene matches: 8. The DNA for the CDR3 is TGTGCCAGCAGCCGGGCCGGGACAGGGCTCTACGAGCAGTACTTC. It is translated as CASSRAGTGLYEQYF. Full variable domain (remainder filled in from reference TRBV7-9 and TRBJ2-7): DTGVSQNPRHKITKRGQNVTFRCDPISEHNRLYWYRQTLGQGPEFLTYFQNEAQLEKSRLLSDRFSAERPKGSFSTLEIQRTEQGDSAMYLCASSRAGTGLYEQYFGPGTRLTVT.

V and J are TRBV7-2 and TRBJ1-1; TRBD1 might be the D (5 bases). From germline, CDR1 is SGHTA and CDR2 FQGNSA. CDR3 size: 15 residues. With 5 bases removed from V and 0 bases from J, the gap between germline ends came to 13 bases. The CDR3 is CASSASPTVNTEAFF. CDR3 coding DNA: TGTGCCAGCAGCGCCTCGCCGACAGTGAACACTGAAGCTTTCTTT. The whole variable domain, remainder taken from reference TRBV7-2 and TRBJ1-1, is GAGVSQSPSNKVTEKGKDVELRCDPISGHTALYWYRQSLGQGLEFLIYFQGNSAPDKSGLPSDRFSAERTGGSVSTLTIQRTQQEDSAVYLCASSASPTVNTEAFFGQGTRLTVV.